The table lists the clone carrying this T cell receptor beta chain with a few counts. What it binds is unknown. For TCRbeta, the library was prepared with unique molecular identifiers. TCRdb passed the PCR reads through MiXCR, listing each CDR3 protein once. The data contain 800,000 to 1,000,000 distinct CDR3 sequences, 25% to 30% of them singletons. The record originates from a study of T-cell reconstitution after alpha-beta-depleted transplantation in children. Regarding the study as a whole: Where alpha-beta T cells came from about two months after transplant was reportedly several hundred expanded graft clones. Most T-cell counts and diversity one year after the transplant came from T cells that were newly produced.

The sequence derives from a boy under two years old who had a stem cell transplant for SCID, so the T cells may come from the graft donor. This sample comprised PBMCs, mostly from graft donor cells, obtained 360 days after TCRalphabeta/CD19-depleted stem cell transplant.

The CDR3 DNA follows: TGCGCCAGCAGCCAAGGAAGACTAGCGGGCGACATTCAGTACTTC. This gives the protein CASSQGRLAGDIQYF. The chain employs TRBV4-1 and TRBJ2-4, with 10 positions matching TRBD2. The V and J ends lost 1 base and 8 bases, in that order; junction bases with no gene match: 5. Germline loops: CDR1 MGHRA, CDR2 YSYEKL. The CDR3 sequence is 15 residues long.